This T cell receptor (beta chain) derives from a study of blood T cell repertoires in COVID-19. A word on this clone: Compared with germline, one end of the junction differs, possibly owing to a read error.

The CDR3 contains 14 residues. Looked up from germline, CDR1 is SGHNT and CDR2 is YYREEE (reference sequence). Method: immunoSEQ multiplex PCR; TCRdb's copy keeps in-frame clones and lacks some. The sample yields around 300,000 clones, about nine tenths seen once. The source material was peripheral blood. This TCR was sampled from a woman aged 35 to 49 who had recovered from COVID-19. The chain combines TRBV5-4 with TRBJ2-1, with D possibly TRBD2 on 5 matching bases. The CDR3 region has the DNA TGTGCCAGCACCCAAGCGACTAACTACAATGGGCAGTTCTTC. Translating gives CASTQATNYNGQFF.